Below are 9 T cell receptor beta chains sequenced from a single sample in a study of blood T cells in healthy people across ages. A sample-barcoded 5' primer and a J-beta primer mix were used in a second PCR of about 6 to 12 cycles. TCRdb passed the 5' RACE reads through MiXCR, listing each CDR3 protein once. This sample carries 850,000 to 1,100,000 distinct CDR3 sequences, around two fifths of them seen once, and the ten largest clones take less than 15%. The sample was blood. These receptor sequences come from a man aged 18 to 29 in good health.

About this clonotype itself: A much larger clonotype is one base distant, so this may be a read error. The chain recombines TRBV6-6 with TRBJ2-7, with a possible D match to TRBD2 (6 bases). The germline V gene encodes CDR1 MNHNY and CDR2 SVGAGI (reference sequence). The CDR3 sequence is 13 residues long. The CDR3 here is CASSYGGSYELYF. DNA for the CDR3: TGTGCCAGCAGTTACGGGGGGTCCTACGAGCTGTACTTC.

With regard to this clonotype: The DNA is left out, because the CDR3 cannot be placed on it with certainty; the CDR3 is given as TCRdb lists it. This chain connects TRBV20-1 to TRBJ2-1; the table's D gene call, TRBD1, was not cross checked with the DNA. The CDR3 is 12 residues long, ends included. The germline gives CDR1 DFQATT, CDR2 SNEGSKA (reference sequence). The CDR3 is CSVAQGTRERFF.

V and J are TRBV7-2 and TRBJ1-1; the match to TRBD1 covers 7 bases. Trimming took 5 bases from V and 5 from J; bases not matched to a gene: 11. This CDR3 has 15 amino acids. CDR1 SGHTA and CDR2 FQGNSA come from the germline V gene. The CDR3 region has the DNA TGTGCCAGCAGCCAGGGAGGGGGCGGGAGTACTGAAGCTTTCTTT. Protein product: CASSQGGGGSTEAFF.

This clonotype was seen only a few times. The genes are TRBV20-1 and TRBJ2-1, with 7 bases aligning to TRBD2. CDR1 and CDR2 (germline): DFQATT, SNEGSKA (reference sequence). There are 13 residues in the CDR3. The junction had 10 bases not matched to a gene; V was cut back by 6 bases and J by 8 bases. CDR3 coding DNA: TGCAGTGCCACCCGGACTAGGTACGATGAGCAGTTCTTC. Translation gives CSATRTRYDEQFF.

This clonotype turned up a few times. CDR3 region: CASSLTTSGELFF. The DNA of the CDR3 is TGTGCCAGCAGCCTCACGACGAGCGGGGAGCTGTTTTTT. The V call is TRBV4-2, the J call TRBJ2-2; D not resolved. CDR3 length: 13 amino acids. The V end lost 4 bases, the J end lost 7 bases, and 10 bases lay between the germline ends. CDR1 and CDR2 from the germline V gene are LGHNA and YNFKEQ.

This clonotype was detected only a few times. The rearrangement links TRBV2 to TRBJ1-2; D perhaps matches TRBD1 (5 bases). The CDR3 extends over 15 amino acids. The V gene lost 1 base and the J gene lost 3 bases, with 12 bases spanning the gap. Germline values: CDR1 SNHLY, CDR2 FYNNEI. The chain's CDR3 is CASSEGPTADYGYTF. CDR3 nucleotide sequence: TGTGCCAGCAGTGAAGGGCCGACAGCGGACTATGGCTACACCTTC.

The chain employs TRBV12-3 or TRBV12-4 and TRBJ2-1; D possibly uses TRBD1 or TRBD2 (5 bases each). The J call could be wrong; TRBJ2-7 is a better fit for the DNA end. The CDR3 extends over 17 amino acids. DNA of the CDR3: TGTGCCAGCAGTGACCCAAACAGGCCTAGCTCCTGCAATGAGCAGTACTTC. Translation gives CASSDPNRPSSCNEQYF.

This clonotype was recorded a few times. The chain uses TRBV7-9 and TRBJ2-3; D gene uncertain. CDR1 SEHNR and CDR2 FQNEAQ come from the germline V gene (reference sequence). This CDR3 has 15 amino acids. The V and J ends lost 3 bases and 2 bases respectively, with 12 bases between them. The CDR3 coding sequence is TGTGCCAGCAGCTTGGTTGGCAGCCCCACAGATACGCAGTATTTT. Translation gives CASSLVGSPTDTQYF.

In this sample, this clonotype turned up a few times. J is TRBJ2-1 and V is TRBV6-6; 12 bases are a match to TRBD2. The germline gives CDR1 MNHNY, CDR2 SVGAGI (reference sequence). This CDR3 spans 17 amino acids. V gave up 5 bases and J gave up 5 bases; unmatched junction bases: 10. The CDR3 region has the DNA TGTGCCAGCAGTAAAAACCGACTAGCGGGGGCGAACAATGAGCAGTTCTTC. Its translation: CASSKNRLAGANNEQFF.